Shown below are 26 T cell receptor beta chains from a single sample sequenced in a study of Ad26.COV2.S vaccination and SARS-CoV-2 variants. Treatment described: over 15 received Ad26.COV2.S at low or high dose, single or two shots; five or six received placebo; per-sample allocation not given. Material that was analyzed had been drawn on day 63 after the first vaccine or placebo injection. Data came from immunoSEQ multiplex PCR; TCRdb stores just in-frame clones and leaves some out. The sample has roughly 380,000 clones, 88% seen once. Sequencing was performed on peripheral blood, taken in a trial of Ad26.COV2.S vaccine versus placebo. The receptors stem from a person between 18 and 65 years old who received the Ad26.COV2.S COVID-19 vaccine or a placebo.

The chain has TRBV30 and TRBJ2-7; possibly TRBD1 for D (8 bases). Trimming stripped 3 bases from V and 7 bases from J, with 16 bases between. The CDR3 contains 13 residues. Germline CDR1 and CDR2: GTSNPN and SVGIG (reference sequence). The CDR3 sequence: CAWSLTGEGEQYF. The CDR3, as DNA: TGTGCCTGGAGCCTGACAGGGGAGGGGGAGCAGTACTTC.

The chain carries TRBV27 and TRBJ2-1; D remains ambiguous. This CDR3 spans 14 amino acids. Trimming pared 3 bases from V and 8 bases from J, leaving 14 bases between. CDR1 and CDR2 from the germline V gene are MNHEY and SMNVEV (reference sequence). The CDR3 loop reads CASSFFGRVDEQFF. The DNA for the CDR3 is TGTGCCAGCAGTTTCTTCGGCAGAGTGGATGAGCAGTTCTTC.

This clone was picked up a small number of times. J is TRBJ2-7 and V is TRBV19; D is tentatively TRBD1 or TRBD2 (6 bases each). Germline values: CDR1 LNHDA, CDR2 SQIVND (reference sequence). This CDR3 region has 16 residues. The V end lost 3 bases, the J end lost 6 bases, and 21 bases lay between the germline ends. Here the CDR3 DNA reads TGTGCCAGTAGTATGGCAACCGGGGGCCTTGAGGGCGAGCAGTACTTC. It codes for CASSMATGGLEGEQYF.

V and J are TRBV4-1 and TRBJ2-7; D is unclear. The CDR3 runs 14 residues. The germline V and J ends were trimmed by 5 bases and 4 bases, with 15 bases remaining between them. The germline gives CDR1 MGHRA, CDR2 YSYEKL. Here the CDR3 reads CASSFFLESYEQYF. The CDR3 DNA reads as TGCGCCAGCAGCTTTTTCCTAGAATCTTACGAGCAGTACTTC.

This rearrangement joins TRBV3-1 (or the pseudogene TRBV3-2) to TRBJ2-3; 7 positions match TRBD1. CDR1 is LGHDT and CDR2 is YNNKEL in the germline V gene (reference sequence). The J segment lost 3 bases and the V segment lost 5 bases, leaving 8 bases of the junction unmatched. This CDR3 comprises 15 residues. The CDR3 bases are TGTGCCAGCAGCACGCGACAGGGTGGGACAGATACGCAGTATTTT. Translated, it gives CASSTRQGGTDTQYF.

The genes are TRBV5-1 and TRBJ2-7; tentatively, D is TRBD1 (6 bases). Germline V gene lookup returns CDR1 SGHRS and CDR2 YFSETQ. Deletions cut 0 bases from V and 3 bases from J, with 7 bases between. The CDR3 sequence is 13 residues long. This chain's CDR3 is CASSLGDNYEQYF. CDR3 bases: TGCGCCAGCAGCTTGGGGGACAACTACGAGCAGTACTTC. The entire variable domain, with the rest obtained from reference TRBV5-1 and TRBJ2-7, is as follows: KAGVTQTPRYLIKTRGQQVTLSCSPISGHRSVSWYQQTPGQGLQFLFEYFSETQRNKGNFPGRFSGRQFSNSRSEMNVSTLELGDSALYLCASSLGDNYEQYFGPGTRLTVT.

The chain joins TRBV6-6 to TRBJ1-2, with D uncertain. Trimming removed 7 bases from V and 7 bases from J, with 13 bases in between. CDR1 MNHNY and CDR2 SVGAGI come from the germline V gene (reference sequence). CDR3 size: 12 residues. The CDR3 nucleotides read TGTGCCAGCATGTTAGGTACCGGTGGCTACACCTTC. Translation gives CASMLGTGGYTF.

This clone has just a few counts. The J gene is TRBJ2-7, the V gene TRBV7-6; tentative D call: TRBD2 (5 bases). There are 13 residues in the CDR3. The V and J ends lost 5 bases and 1 base respectively, with 9 bases between them. Germline values: CDR1 SGHVS, CDR2 FNYEAQ. The CDR3 sequence: CASSGGSSYEQYF. The CDR3 nucleotides are TGTGCCAGCAGCGGCGGGTCATCCTACGAGCAGTACTTC.

The J gene is TRBJ2-2, the V gene TRBV6-2 or TRBV6-3; 9 bases match TRBD1. In germline, CDR1 is MNHEY, CDR2 SVGEGT. Unmatched junction bases numbered 3, after V lost 0 bases and J lost 4 bases. The CDR3 runs to 16 residues. The CDR3 coding sequence is TGTGCCAGCAGTTACTCCGGGACAGGGACCACCGGGGAGCTGTTTTTT. Amino acids: CASSYSGTGTTGELFF.

The chain joins TRBV5-1 to TRBJ2-1; TRBD2 matches 8 bases. Trimming removed 4 bases from V and 8 bases from J; junction bases left unmatched: 8. The CDR3 has 14 residues. In germline, CDR1 is SGHRS, CDR2 YFSETQ. The CDR3 is CASSTSGGGDEQFF. As DNA, the CDR3 is TGCGCCAGCAGCACAAGCGGGGGAGGGGATGAGCAGTTCTTC.

This clone was seen just once. The V gene is TRBV18, the J gene TRBJ2-1; 10 bases agree with TRBD2. The length of the CDR3 is 15 residues. V lost 7 bases, J lost 5 bases, and 8 bases stayed unmatched. Looked up from germline, CDR1 is KGHSH and CDR2 is LQKENI. DNA of the CDR3: TGTGCCAGCTTGACAGCGGGGGGGCCAGACAATGAGCAGTTCTTC. Protein sequence: CASLTAGGPDNEQFF.

V and J are TRBV29-1 and TRBJ2-7; 10 bases line up with TRBD1. This CDR3 contains 13 residues. Germline CDR1 reads SQVTM; CDR2 reads ANQGSEA. V shed 6 bases and J 3 bases; nucleotides not matched to a gene: 5. The CDR3 reads CSVRGQGNYEQYF. The DNA of the CDR3 is TGCAGCGTCCGGGGACAGGGGAACTACGAGCAGTACTTC.

This clone appeared a single time. The genes are TRBV18 and TRBJ2-7, with 11 bases fitting TRBD1. The J segment lost 5 bases and the V segment lost 5 bases, leaving 5 bases of the junction unmatched. Germline values: CDR1 KGHSH, CDR2 LQKENI. This CDR3 spans 14 amino acids. DNA of the CDR3: TGTGCCAGCTCAACGGGACAGGGGGTCCACGAGCAGTACTTC. It is translated as CASSTGQGVHEQYF.

The chain combines TRBV27 with TRBJ2-3, with D perhaps matching TRBD1 or TRBD2 (5 bases each). V dropped 4 bases and J dropped 5 bases, with 19 bases sitting between them. Germline V gene data show CDR1 as MNHEY and CDR2 as SMNVEV (reference sequence). This CDR3 is 16 amino acids long. The CDR3 DNA reads as TGTGCCAGCAGTTACCGACCTGGGGGAAAAGTAGATACGCAGTATTTT. Translation gives CASSYRPGGKVDTQYF.

This sequence joins TRBV7-2 and TRBJ2-5; 13 bases agree with TRBD2. Per germline, CDR1 SGHTA and CDR2 FQGNSA. The length of the CDR3 is 16 residues. V lost 1 base, J lost 3 bases, and 2 bases stayed unmatched. The CDR3 DNA sequence: TGTGCCAGCAGCTTAGGTGGACTAGCGGGGGAAGAGACCCAGTACTTC. Its protein is CASSLGGLAGEETQYF.

V usage is TRBV28 and J usage is TRBJ1-1, with 7 bases lining up with TRBD1. In germline, CDR1 is MDHEN, CDR2 SYDVKM. The CDR3 loop spans 15 amino acids. V shed 6 bases, J shed 1 base, and the junction held 8 bases outside the gene matches. The chain's CDR3 is CASRIQGLWNTEAFF. As DNA, the CDR3 is TGTGCCAGCAGGATACAGGGGCTATGGAACACTGAAGCTTTCTTT.

The rearrangement links TRBV28 to TRBJ1-1; D gene unclear. The CDR3 consists of 14 residues. Between the trimmed V and J ends, which lost 2 bases and 2 bases, there was a span of 9 bases. Germline CDR1 is MDHEN and CDR2 is SYDVKM. CDR3 DNA: TGTGCCAGCAGTTTAAATCCCCGTAACACTGAAGCTTTCTTT. Residues: CASSLNPRNTEAFF.

Of note for this clone: The same CDR3 arises from other DNA sequences in this sample as well. This rearrangement joins TRBV30 to TRBJ1-1, with D unresolved. Germline CDR1 and CDR2: GTSNPN and SVGIG (reference sequence). V lost 2 bases to trimming and J lost 2 bases, with 9 bases between them. This CDR3 has 13 residues. CDR3 region: CAWSSQANTEAFF. The CDR3 region has the DNA TGTGCCTGGAGTTCGCAGGCAAACACTGAAGCTTTCTTT.

There are a few counts of this clone. V is TRBV27 and J is TRBJ1-2; 8 nucleotides line up with TRBD1. The CDR3 is made up of 15 amino acids. V lost 5 bases to trimming and J lost 3 bases; unmatched junction nucleotides: 8. From germline, CDR1 is MNHEY and CDR2 SMNVEV (reference sequence). The CDR3 coding sequence is TGTGCCAGCAGTCTCAAAGGACAGGGCTACTATGGCTACACCTTC. Its translation: CASSLKGQGYYGYTF.

Remarks on this clone: One end of the junction fails to match germline, which may point to a read error. The V call is TRBV6-1, the J call TRBJ2-3, with D hard to call. The CDR3 loop spans 13 amino acids. The germline gives CDR1 MNHNS, CDR2 SASEGT. The CDR3 sequence: CASREASTDTQYF. The DNA for the CDR3 is TGTGCCAGCAGGGAAGCAAGCACAGATACGCAGTATTTT.

The sample holds one count of this clone. The CDR3 DNA sequence: TGTGCCAGCAGCCCTCGGGACAGGGATCGGGGTGGCTACACCTTC. It is translated as CASSPRDRDRGGYTF. The chain uses TRBV11-2 and TRBJ1-2; 9 bases line up with TRBD1. After removal of 5 bases from V and 7 bases from J, the junction contained 11 bases not matched to a gene. The CDR3 has 15 residues. Germline V CDR1 and CDR2: SGHAT, FQNNGV. Variable domain in full (rest from reference TRBV11-2 and TRBJ1-2): EAGVAQSPRYKIIEKRQSVAFWCNPISGHATLYWYQQILGQGPKLLIQFQNNGVVDDSQLPKDRFSAERLKGVDSTLKIQPAKLEDSAVYLCASSPRDRDRGGYTFGSGTRLTVV.

The rearrangement uses TRBV2 and TRBJ2-2; a weak D match, TRBD2 (5 bases). The V end lost 6 bases, the J end lost 0 bases, and 8 bases lay between the germline ends. The CDR3 spans 14 residues. CDR1 and CDR2 from the germline V gene are SNHLY and FYNNEI. CDR3 sequence (DNA): TGTGCCAGCAGCCCCGGGACGAACACCGGGGAGCTGTTTTTT. Residues: CASSPGTNTGELFF.

This rearrangement joins TRBV7-9 to TRBJ1-6, with 8 bases fitting TRBD1. The CDR3 runs 16 residues. V gave up 5 bases and J gave up 8 bases; unmatched junction bases: 11. Germline CDR1 SEHNR, CDR2 FQNEAQ (reference sequence). The CDR3 DNA reads TGTGCCAGCAGCCCGACGAGGACAGGGAGGGATTCACCCCTCCACTTT. Its translation: CASSPTRTGRDSPLHF.

The chain uses TRBV27 and TRBJ2-2; D is possibly TRBD1 (6 bases). Per germline, CDR1 MNHEY and CDR2 SMNVEV (reference sequence). The CDR3 has 14 amino acids. Trimming pared 6 bases from V and 4 bases from J, leaving 12 bases between. The CDR3 spells CASSQTGFTGELFF. Written as DNA, the CDR3 is TGTGCCAGCAGCCAGACAGGATTCACCGGGGAGCTGTTTTTT.

V gene TRBV7-8 combines with J gene TRBJ2-5, with D uncertain. The V and J ends lost 5 bases and 1 base respectively, with 11 bases between them. The CDR3 totals 14 residues. Germline V gives CDR1 SGHVS, CDR2 FQNEAQ. Here the CDR3 DNA reads TGTGCCAGCAGCCGGTCGGCTCTCCAAGAGACCCAGTACTTC. Protein: CASSRSALQETQYF.

J is TRBJ1-1 and V is TRBV6-5; D gene ambiguous. Trimming took off 4 bases at V and 2 bases at J, with 17 bases between the two ends. Germline CDR1 and CDR2: MNHEY and SVGAGI. The CDR3 covers 16 residues. The CDR3 coding sequence is TGTGCCAGCAGTTTCTCTTCCGTCGTGGTTAACACTGAAGCTTTCTTT. Residues: CASSFSSVVVNTEAFF.